The clone carrying this TCR beta chain was seen once. Its antigen remains unknown. Assay: immunoSEQ multiplex PCR; the TCRdb copy retains only in-frame clones and omits some. The sample consists of some 84,000 clones, approximately 81% of them appearing once. This specimen belongs to a study of PD-1 blockade in mismatch repair-deficient tumors. Study at large: Patients had around twelve mismatch repair-deficient cancer types, all previously treated and progressing.

A few pembrolizumab responders had their TCRs sequenced. J gave up 7 bases and V 4 bases, and 10 bases lay outside the gene matches. Per the germline V gene, CDR1 is MNHEY and CDR2 is SMNVEV (reference sequence). This CDR3 is built from 16 residues. Overall study findings and caveats: Tumor-resident clones, often undetectable pretreatment in blood, expanded then contracted after pembrolizumab.

Material: peripheral blood, obtained 12 weeks after starting pembrolizumab. This chain links TRBV27 with TRBJ2-1; TRBD2 matches at 10 bases. This sequence originates from an adult with mismatch repair-deficient cancer. The CDR3, as DNA: TGTGCCAGCAGTTCCATAATTCTAGCGGGAGATAATGAGCAGTTCTTC. Encoded protein: CASSSIILAGDNEQFF.